This TCR beta chain was obtained from a study of tumor-infiltrating lymphocytes in primary liver carcinoma. This CDR3 has 13 amino acids. Germline V lookup: CDR1 SQVTM, CDR2 ANQGSEA. DNA and RNA were both co-extracted from about 20-30 mg of bulk tissue that had not been sorted. The authors made TCR beta cDNA from approximately 500 ng total RNA with a constant-region primer. Three nested multiplex PCR rounds, a slightly modified ARM-PCR method, built the TCR beta libraries. It was with TRBV1-TRBV30 forward primers and a C-beta reverse primer that the first two PCR rounds were run, at around 11 cycles each. TCRdb analysed the multiplex PCR reads with MiXCR anew, one entry per CDR3 protein. The sample has just under 45,000 distinct CDR3 sequences; approximately 70% are singletons. Details on this clonotype: Because the CDR3 is missing its conserved closing phenylalanine or tryptophan, this is likely a read error.

Sample: liver tumor tissue from sampling region 2. Described subset: tumor region T2, inferior pole. This TCR was recovered from a man aged 35-49 years with primary liver carcinoma and hepatitis B virus infection. The chain uses TRBV29-1 and TRBJ1-1, with a weak D call TRBD1 (5 bases). CDR3 loop: CSETGRVNTEAFI. The CDR3 DNA reads TGCAGCGAGACGGGACGGGTGAACACTGAGGCTTTCATT.